Each of the 9 T cell receptor beta chains below was sequenced from the same sample in a study of cytomegalovirus exposure and HLA in healthy donors. The PCR contained 60 Vbeta and 13 Jbeta primers. Profiling relied on immunoSEQ multiplex PCR, and the TCRdb table lists in-frame clones only, not all of them. The repertoire includes under 150,000 clones, around 80% of them detected once, and more than 7% sits in the top ten. Sequencing was performed on PBMCs. Receptors were obtained from a woman aged 45-59 years in good health and CMV-seropositive.

The rearrangement uses TRBV4-1 and TRBJ2-2; 9 nucleotides match TRBD2. The CDR3 has 17 amino acids. The V and J ends lost 1 base and 1 base, in that order; junction bases with no gene match: 4. Germline CDR1 is MGHRA and CDR2 is YSYEKL. The CDR3 sequence is CASSQVLAGKNTGELFF. In DNA form, the CDR3 reads TGCGCCAGCAGCCAAGTCCTAGCGGGGAAGAACACCGGGGAGCTGTTTTTT.

In nucleotides, the CDR3 is TGTGCCAGCGTGTCAGGGGGCGCAAAACAGCCCCAGCATTTT. Amino acids: CASVSGGAKQPQHF. The V call is TRBV6-5, the J call TRBJ1-5, with 8 bases that match TRBD1. The germline CDR1 and CDR2 sequences are MNHEY and SVGAGI. CDR3 size: 14 residues. The J segment lost 7 bases and the V segment lost 8 bases, leaving 10 bases of the junction unmatched.

The DNA for the CDR3 is TGTGCCTGGAACGCGGGACAGCTCACAGATACGCAGTATTTT. This sequence encodes CAWNAGQLTDTQYF. The J gene is TRBJ2-3, the V gene TRBV30; D is possibly TRBD1 (7 bases). The CDR3 spans 14 residues. The germline V gene encodes CDR1 GTSNPN and CDR2 SVGIG (reference sequence). Trimming removed 4 bases at V and 2 bases at J, with 13 bases between.

The V and J genes are TRBV5-1 and TRBJ2-5; 11 bases fit TRBD1. Germline V lookup: CDR1 SGHRS, CDR2 YFSETQ. The CDR3 consists of 15 residues. The ends lost 4 bases at V and 5 bases at J; junction bases unmatched: 7. The CDR3 reads CASSIGTGGRETQYF. The CDR3 DNA reads TGCGCCAGCAGCATCGGGACAGGGGGACGGGAGACCCAGTACTTC.

The gene calls are TRBV10-3 and TRBJ1-1; the D is unclear. Trimming stripped 6 bases from V and 0 bases from J, with 11 bases between. The germline gives CDR1 ENHRY, CDR2 SYGVKD. The CDR3 loop spans 14 amino acids. CDR3 amino acids: CAIRRAEVNTEAFF. CDR3 DNA sequence: TGTGCCATCAGGCGGGCCGAGGTGAACACTGAAGCTTTCTTT.

The chain couples TRBV9 to TRBJ2-5; 9 bases align to TRBD2. J was trimmed by 4 bases and V by 4 bases; bases with no gene match: 14. The CDR3 is 17 amino acids. Germline loops: CDR1 SGDLS, CDR2 YYNGEE. The CDR3 spells CASSLRRGGPLRETQYF. CDR3 in DNA: TGTGCCAGCAGCCTCCGGCGGGGGGGCCCCCTTCGAGAGACCCAGTACTTC.

The chain has TRBV10-2 and TRBJ2-7, with TRBD2 identical over 7 bases. CDR3 length equals 13 residues. Trimming took 8 bases from V and 4 from J; bases not matched to a gene: 8. Germline lookup yields CDR1 WSHSY and CDR2 SAAADI. The CDR3 region is CASRLGLVYEQYF. CDR3 coding DNA: TGCGCCAGCCGACTCGGACTAGTTTACGAGCAGTACTTC.

The J gene is TRBJ1-1, the V gene TRBV29-1; D is unresolved. This CDR3 region has 15 residues. Germline V gene sequence: CDR1 SQVTM, CDR2 ANQGSEA. V lost 4 bases, J lost 6 bases, and 21 bases lay in between. CDR3 DNA sequence: TGCAGCGTTGGGGAGCAGATAAGGCCCTCCGCTGAAGCTTTCTTT. The encoded protein is CSVGEQIRPSAEAFF.

The J gene is TRBJ1-2, the V gene TRBV6-1, with TRBD1 identical over 9 bases. V lost 4 bases to trimming and J lost 9 bases; unmatched junction nucleotides: 12. CDR1 and CDR2 from the germline V gene are MNHNS and SASEGT. The CDR3 is 15 residues long. CDR3 in amino acids: CASSASRDRDRSYTF. In DNA form, the CDR3 reads TGTGCCAGCAGTGCGTCCCGGGACAGGGACCGAAGCTACACCTTC.